Shown below are 2 T cell receptor beta chains from a single sample sequenced in a study of T-cell reconstitution after alpha-beta-depleted transplantation in children. Preparation of the TCRbeta library was carried out with unique molecular identifiers. MiXCR, run by TCRdb on the PCR reads, gives a single entry per CDR3 protein. This repertoire shows approximately 220,000 distinct CDR3 sequences, approximately 17% found once; its top ten account for roughly two fifths. The input for sequencing was PBMCs, mostly from graft donor cells, taken 360 days after TCRalphabeta/CD19-depleted stem cell transplant. The origin of the receptors is a male patient aged 2-10 years who had a stem cell transplant for acute lymphoblastic leukemia, so the T cells may come from the graft donor.

This clonotype has just a few counts. V usage is TRBV10-3 and J usage is TRBJ1-1; possibly TRBD1 for D (5 bases). The germline CDR1 and CDR2 sequences are ENHRY and SYGVKD. There are 15 residues in the CDR3. The ends were cut back, 5 bases at V and 1 base at J, with 14 bases in the middle. This CDR3 is CAISLPGTANTEAFF. In DNA, the CDR3 is TGTGCCATCAGTCTTCCCGGGACGGCGAACACTGAAGCTTTCTTT.

The chain joins TRBV5-6 to TRBJ1-1, with a weak D call TRBD1 (5 bases). This CDR3 has 16 residues. The germline gives CDR1 SGHDT, CDR2 YYEEEE. The germline V and J ends were trimmed by 0 bases and 2 bases, with 14 bases remaining between them. The CDR3 coding sequence is TGTGCCAGCAGCTTGGAGGGGATGTCCCCTAACACTGAAGCTTTCTTT. Protein: CASSLEGMSPNTEAFF. Supplemented by reference TRBV5-6 and TRBJ1-1, the full variable domain reads DAGVTQSPTHLIKTRGQQVTLRCSPKSGHDTVSWYQQALGQGPQFIFQYYEEEERQRGNFPDRFSGHQFPNYSSELNVNALLLGDSALYLCASSLEGMSPNTEAFFGQGTRLTVV.